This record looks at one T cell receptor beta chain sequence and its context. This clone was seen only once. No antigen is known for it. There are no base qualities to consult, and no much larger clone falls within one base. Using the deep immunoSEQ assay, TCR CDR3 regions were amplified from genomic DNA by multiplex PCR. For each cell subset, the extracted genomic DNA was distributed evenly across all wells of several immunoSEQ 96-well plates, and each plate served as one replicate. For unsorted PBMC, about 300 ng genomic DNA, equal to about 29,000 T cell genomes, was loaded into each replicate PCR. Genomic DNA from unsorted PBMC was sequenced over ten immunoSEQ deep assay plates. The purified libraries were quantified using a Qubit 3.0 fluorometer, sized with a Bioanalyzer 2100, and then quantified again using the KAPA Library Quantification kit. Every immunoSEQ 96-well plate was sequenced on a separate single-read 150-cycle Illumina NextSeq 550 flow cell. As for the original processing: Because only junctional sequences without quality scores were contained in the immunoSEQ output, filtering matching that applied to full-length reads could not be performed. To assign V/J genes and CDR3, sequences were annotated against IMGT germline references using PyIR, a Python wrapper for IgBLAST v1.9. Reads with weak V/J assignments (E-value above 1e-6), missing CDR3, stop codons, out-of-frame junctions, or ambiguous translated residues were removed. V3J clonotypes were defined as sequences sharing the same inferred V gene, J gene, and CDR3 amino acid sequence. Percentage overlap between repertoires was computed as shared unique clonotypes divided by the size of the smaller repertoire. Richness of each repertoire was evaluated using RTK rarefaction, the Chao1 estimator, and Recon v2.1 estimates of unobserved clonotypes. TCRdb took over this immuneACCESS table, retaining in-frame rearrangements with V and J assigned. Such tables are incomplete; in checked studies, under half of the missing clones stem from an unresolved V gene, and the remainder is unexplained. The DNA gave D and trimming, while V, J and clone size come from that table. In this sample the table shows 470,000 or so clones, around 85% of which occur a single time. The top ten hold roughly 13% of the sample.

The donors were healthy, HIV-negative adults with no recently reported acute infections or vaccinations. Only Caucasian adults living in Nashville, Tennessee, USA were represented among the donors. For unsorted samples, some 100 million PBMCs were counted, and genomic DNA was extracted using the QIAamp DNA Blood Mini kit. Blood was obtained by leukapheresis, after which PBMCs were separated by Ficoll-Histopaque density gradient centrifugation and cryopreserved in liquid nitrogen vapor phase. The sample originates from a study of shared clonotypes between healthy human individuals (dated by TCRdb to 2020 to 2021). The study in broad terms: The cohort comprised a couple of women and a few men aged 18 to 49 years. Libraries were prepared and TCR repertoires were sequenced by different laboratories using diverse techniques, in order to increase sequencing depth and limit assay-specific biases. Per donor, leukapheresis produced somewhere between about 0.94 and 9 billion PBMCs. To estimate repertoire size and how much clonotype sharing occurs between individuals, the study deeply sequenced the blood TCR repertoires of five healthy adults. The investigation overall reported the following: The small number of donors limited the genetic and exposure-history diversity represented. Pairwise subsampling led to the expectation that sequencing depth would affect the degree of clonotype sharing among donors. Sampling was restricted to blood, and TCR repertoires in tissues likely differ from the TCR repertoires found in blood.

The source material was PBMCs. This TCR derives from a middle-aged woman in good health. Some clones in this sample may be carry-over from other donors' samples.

The nucleotide sequence is given as TGTGCCAGCAGGCGGACAGGGTTCCACGAGCAGTACTTC. Its amino acids are CASRRTGFHEQYF. The sequence joins TRBV2 to TRBJ2-7, and 8 bases in between align with TRBD1. Compared with germline, V lacks 6 bases and J lacks 5 bases; bases without a gene match: 6. CDR1 and CDR2 are drawn from the germline V gene: SNHLY, FYNNEI. The CDR3 has 13 amino acids, counting the end cysteine and phenylalanine. Solely the CDR3 DNA is kept, with 39 bases framed from the first base.